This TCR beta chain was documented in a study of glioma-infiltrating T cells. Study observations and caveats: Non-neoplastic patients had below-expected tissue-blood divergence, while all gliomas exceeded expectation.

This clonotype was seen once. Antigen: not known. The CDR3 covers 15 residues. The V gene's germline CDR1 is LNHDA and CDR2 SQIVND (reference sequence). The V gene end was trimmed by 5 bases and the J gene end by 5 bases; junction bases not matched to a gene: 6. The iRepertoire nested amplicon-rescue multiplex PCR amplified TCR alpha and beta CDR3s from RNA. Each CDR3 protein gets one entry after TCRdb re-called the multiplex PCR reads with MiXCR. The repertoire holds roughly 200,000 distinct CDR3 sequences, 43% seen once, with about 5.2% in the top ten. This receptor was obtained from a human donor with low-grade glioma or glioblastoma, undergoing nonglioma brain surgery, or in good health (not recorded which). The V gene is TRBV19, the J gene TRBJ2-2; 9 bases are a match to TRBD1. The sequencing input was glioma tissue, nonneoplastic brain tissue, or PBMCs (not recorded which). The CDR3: CASSPNRGRTGELFF. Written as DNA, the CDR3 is TGTGCCAGTAGTCCAAACAGGGGGCGGACCGGGGAGCTGTTTTTT.